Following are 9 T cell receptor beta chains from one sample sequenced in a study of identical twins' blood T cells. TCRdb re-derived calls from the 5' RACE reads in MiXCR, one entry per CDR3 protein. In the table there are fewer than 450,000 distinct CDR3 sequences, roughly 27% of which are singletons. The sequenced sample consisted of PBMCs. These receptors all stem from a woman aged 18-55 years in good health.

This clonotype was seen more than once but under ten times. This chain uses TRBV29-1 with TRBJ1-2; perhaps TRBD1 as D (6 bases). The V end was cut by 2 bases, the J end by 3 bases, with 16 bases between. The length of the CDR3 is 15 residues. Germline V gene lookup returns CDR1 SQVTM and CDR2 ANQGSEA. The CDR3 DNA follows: TGCAGCGTTGAAAGAGGACAGACTAGGCACTATGGCTACACCTTC. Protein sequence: CSVERGQTRHYGYTF.

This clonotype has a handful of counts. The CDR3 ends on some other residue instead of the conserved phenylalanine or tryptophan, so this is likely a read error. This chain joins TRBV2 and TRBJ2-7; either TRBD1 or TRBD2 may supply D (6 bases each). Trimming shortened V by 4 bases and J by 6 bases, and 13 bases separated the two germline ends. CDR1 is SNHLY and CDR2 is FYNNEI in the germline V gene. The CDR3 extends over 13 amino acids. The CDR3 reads CASSVGGHGEQYL. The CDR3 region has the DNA TGTGCCAGCAGTGTGGGGGGACACGGCGAGCAGTACTTG.

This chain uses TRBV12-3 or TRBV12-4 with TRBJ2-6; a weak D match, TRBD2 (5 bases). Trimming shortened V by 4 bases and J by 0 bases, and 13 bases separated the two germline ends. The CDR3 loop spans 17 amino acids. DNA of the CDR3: TGTGCCAGCAGTTCCAGGACTCATCTCTCTGGGGCCAACGTCCTGACTTTC. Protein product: CASSSRTHLSGANVLTF.

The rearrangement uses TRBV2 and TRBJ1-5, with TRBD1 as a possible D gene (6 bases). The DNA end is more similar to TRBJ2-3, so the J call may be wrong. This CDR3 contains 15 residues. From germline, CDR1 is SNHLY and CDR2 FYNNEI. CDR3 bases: TGTGCCAGCAAATGGGGACACCCTAGCAATCAGCCCCAGTATTTT. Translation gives CASKWGHPSNQPQYF.

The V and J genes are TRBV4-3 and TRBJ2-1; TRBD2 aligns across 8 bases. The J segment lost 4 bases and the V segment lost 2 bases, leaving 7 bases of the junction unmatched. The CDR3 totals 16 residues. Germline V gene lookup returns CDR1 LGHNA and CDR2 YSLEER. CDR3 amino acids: CASSQSPTSGYNEQFF. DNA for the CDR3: TGCGCCAGCAGCCAAAGTCCCACTAGCGGTTACAATGAGCAGTTCTTC.

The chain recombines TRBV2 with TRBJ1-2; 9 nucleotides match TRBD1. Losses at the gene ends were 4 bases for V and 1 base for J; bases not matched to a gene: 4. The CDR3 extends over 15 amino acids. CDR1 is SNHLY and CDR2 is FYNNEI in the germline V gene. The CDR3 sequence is CASSGNRGLNYGYTF. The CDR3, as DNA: TGTGCCAGCAGTGGTAACAGGGGGCTTAACTATGGCTACACCTTC.

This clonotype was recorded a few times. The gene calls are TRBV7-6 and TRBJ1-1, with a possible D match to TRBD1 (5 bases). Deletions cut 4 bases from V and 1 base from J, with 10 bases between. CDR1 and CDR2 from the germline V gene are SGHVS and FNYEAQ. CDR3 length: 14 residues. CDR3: CASSSGTENTEAFF. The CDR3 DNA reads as TGTGCCAGCAGCTCCGGGACGGAGAACACTGAAGCTTTCTTT.

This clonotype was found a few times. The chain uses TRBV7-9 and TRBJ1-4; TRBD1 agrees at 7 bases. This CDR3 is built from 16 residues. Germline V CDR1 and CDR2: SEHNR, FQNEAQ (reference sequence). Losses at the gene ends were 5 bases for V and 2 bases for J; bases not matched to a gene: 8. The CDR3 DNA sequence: TGTGCCAGCAGCACACGACAGGGAGGGACTAATGAAAAACTGTTTTTT. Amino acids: CASSTRQGGTNEKLFF. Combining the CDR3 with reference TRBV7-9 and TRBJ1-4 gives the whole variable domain DTGVSQNPRHKITKRGQNVTFRCDPISEHNRLYWYRQTLGQGPEFLTYFQNEAQLEKSRLLSDRFSAERPKGSFSTLEIQRTEQGDSAMYLCASSTRQGGTNEKLFFGSGTQLSVL.

Written as DNA, the CDR3 is TGTGCCAGCAGCCAACTGGGAGGGCCTCTCACCGGGGAGCTGTTTTTT. Its translation is CASSQLGGPLTGELFF. J is TRBJ2-2 and V is TRBV4-2; 7 positions match TRBD2. The junction had 7 bases not matched to a gene; V was cut back by 2 bases and J by 4 bases. The CDR3 extends over 16 amino acids. Germline CDR1 reads LGHNA; CDR2 reads YNFKEQ.